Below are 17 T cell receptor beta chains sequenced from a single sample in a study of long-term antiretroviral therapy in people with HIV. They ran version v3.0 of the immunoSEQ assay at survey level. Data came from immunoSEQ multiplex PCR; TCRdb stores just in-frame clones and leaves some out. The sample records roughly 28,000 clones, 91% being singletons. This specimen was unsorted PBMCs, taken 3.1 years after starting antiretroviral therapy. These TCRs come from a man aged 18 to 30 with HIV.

The CDR3 region is CASSSEGQGIDEQFF. DNA of the CDR3: TGCGCCAGCAGCTCGGAGGGACAGGGGATCGATGAGCAGTTCTTC. The rearrangement uses TRBV5-1 and TRBJ2-1, with 10 bases lining up with TRBD1. Germline loops: CDR1 SGHRS, CDR2 YFSETQ. Germline trimming cut 3 bases from V and 8 bases from J; bases unmatched to any gene: 8. CDR3 length: 15 residues.

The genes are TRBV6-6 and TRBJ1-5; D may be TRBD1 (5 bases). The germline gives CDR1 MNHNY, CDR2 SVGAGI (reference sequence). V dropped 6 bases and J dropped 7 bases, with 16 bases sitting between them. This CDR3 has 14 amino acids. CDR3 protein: CASSAPGEGQPQHF. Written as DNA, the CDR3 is TGTGCCAGCAGCGCCCCGGGGGAGGGCCAGCCCCAGCATTTT.

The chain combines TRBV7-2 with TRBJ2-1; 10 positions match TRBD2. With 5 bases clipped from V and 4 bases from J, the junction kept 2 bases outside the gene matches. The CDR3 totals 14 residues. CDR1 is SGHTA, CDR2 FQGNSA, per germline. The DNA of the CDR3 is TGTGCCAGCAGCCGGACTAGCGGATACAATGAGCAGTTCTTC. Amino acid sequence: CASSRTSGYNEQFF.

The CDR3 region has the DNA TGTGCCAGCTCACCAGTTTTGGACACAGATACGCAGTATTTT. It encodes CASSPVLDTDTQYF. The J gene is TRBJ2-3, the V gene TRBV18, with D uncertain. The CDR3 runs 14 residues. V gave up 2 bases and J gave up 2 bases, with 8 bases separating them. CDR1 is KGHSH and CDR2 is LQKENI in the germline V gene.

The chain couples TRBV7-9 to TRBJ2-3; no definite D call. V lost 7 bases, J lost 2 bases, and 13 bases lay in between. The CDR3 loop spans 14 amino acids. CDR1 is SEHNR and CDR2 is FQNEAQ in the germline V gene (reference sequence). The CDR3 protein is CASTPVTYTDTQYF. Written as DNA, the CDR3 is TGTGCCAGCACCCCGGTGACGTACACAGATACGCAGTATTTT.

The CDR3 sequence: CASSQEVAATPEQYF. The CDR3 DNA reads as TGTGCCAGCAGCCAAGAGGTGGCGGCTACCCCGGAGCAGTACTTC. The chain carries TRBV4-2 and TRBJ2-7; D gene uncertain. The CDR3 consists of 15 residues. The V gene's germline CDR1 is LGHNA and CDR2 YNFKEQ. Between the trimmed V and J ends, which lost 0 bases and 7 bases, there was a span of 16 bases.

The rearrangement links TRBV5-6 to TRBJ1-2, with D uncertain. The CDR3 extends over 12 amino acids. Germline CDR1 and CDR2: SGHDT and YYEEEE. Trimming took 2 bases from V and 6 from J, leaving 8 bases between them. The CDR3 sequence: CASSFSDDGYTF. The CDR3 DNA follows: TGTGCCAGCAGCTTTTCCGACGATGGCTACACCTTC. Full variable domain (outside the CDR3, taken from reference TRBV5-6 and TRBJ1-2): DAGVTQSPTHLIKTRGQQVTLRCSPKSGHDTVSWYQQALGQGPQFIFQYYEEEERQRGNFPDRFSGHQFPNYSSELNVNALLLGDSALYLCASSFSDDGYTFGSGTRLTVV.

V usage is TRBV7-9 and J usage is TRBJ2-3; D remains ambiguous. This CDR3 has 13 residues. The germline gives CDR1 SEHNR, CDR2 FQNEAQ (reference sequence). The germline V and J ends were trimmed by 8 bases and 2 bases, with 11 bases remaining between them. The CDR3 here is CASGRSYTDTQYF. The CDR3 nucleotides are TGTGCCAGCGGCCGAAGTTACACAGATACGCAGTATTTT.

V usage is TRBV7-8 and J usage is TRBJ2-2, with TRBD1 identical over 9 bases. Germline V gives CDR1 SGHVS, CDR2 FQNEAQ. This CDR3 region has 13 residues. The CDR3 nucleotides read TGTGCAGATACCGGACAGGGGACCGGGGAGCTGTTTTTT. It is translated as CADTGQGTGELFF.

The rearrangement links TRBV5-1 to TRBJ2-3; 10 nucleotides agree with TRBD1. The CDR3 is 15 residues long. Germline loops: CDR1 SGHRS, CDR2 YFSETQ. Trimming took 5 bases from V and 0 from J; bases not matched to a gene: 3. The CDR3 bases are TGCGCCAGCAGGGGACAGGGGATGAGCACAGATACGCAGTATTTT. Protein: CASRGQGMSTDTQYF. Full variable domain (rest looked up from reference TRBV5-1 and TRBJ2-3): KAGVTQTPRYLIKTRGQQVTLSCSPISGHRSVSWYQQTPGQGLQFLFEYFSETQRNKGNFPGRFSGRQFSNSRSEMNVSTLELGDSALYLCASRGQGMSTDTQYFGPGTRLTVL.

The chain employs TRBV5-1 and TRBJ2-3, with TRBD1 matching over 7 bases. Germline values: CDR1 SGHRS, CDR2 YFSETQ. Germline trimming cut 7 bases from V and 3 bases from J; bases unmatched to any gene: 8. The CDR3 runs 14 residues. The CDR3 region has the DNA TGCGCCAGCTACAACGGGACAGTAACAGATACGCAGTATTTT. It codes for CASYNGTVTDTQYF.

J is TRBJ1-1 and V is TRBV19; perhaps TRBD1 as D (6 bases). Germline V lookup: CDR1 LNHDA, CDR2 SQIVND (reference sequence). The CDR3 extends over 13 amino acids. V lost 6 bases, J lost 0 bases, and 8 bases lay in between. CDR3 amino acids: CASRDRMNTEAFF. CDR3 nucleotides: TGTGCCAGTAGAGACAGGATGAACACTGAAGCTTTCTTT.

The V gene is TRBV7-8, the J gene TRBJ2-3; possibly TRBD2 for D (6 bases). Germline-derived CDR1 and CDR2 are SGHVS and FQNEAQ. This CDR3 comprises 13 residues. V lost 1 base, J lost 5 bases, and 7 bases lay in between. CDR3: CASSLEGLDTQYF. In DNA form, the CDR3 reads TGTGCCAGCAGCTTAGAGGGACTAGATACGCAGTATTTT.

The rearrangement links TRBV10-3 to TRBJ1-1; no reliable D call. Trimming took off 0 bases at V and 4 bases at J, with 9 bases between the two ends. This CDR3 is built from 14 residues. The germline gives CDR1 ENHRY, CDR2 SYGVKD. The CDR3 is CAISESFEGTEAFF. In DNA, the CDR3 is TGTGCCATCAGTGAGTCGTTCGAGGGCACTGAAGCTTTCTTT.

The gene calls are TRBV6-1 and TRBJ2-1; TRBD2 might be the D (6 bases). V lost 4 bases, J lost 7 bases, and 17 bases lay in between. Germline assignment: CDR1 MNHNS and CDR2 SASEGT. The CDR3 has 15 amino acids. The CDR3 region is CASSAIPGLSNEQFF. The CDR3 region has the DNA TGTGCCAGCAGTGCCATTCCGGGACTTAGTAATGAGCAGTTCTTC.

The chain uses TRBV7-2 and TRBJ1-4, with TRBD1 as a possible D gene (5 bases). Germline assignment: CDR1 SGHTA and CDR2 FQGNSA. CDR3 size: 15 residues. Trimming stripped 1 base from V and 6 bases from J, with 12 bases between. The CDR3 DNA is TGTGCCAGCAGCTTAGGGGGGGACGGTGATGAAAAACTGTTTTTT. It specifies CASSLGGDGDEKLFF.

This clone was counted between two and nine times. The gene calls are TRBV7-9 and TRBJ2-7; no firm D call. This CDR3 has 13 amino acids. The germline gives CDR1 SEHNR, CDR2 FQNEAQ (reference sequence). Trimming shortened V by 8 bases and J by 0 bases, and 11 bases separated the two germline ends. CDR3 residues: CASAQPLSYEQYF. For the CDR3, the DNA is TGTGCCAGCGCTCAGCCACTCTCCTACGAGCAGTACTTC.